This T cell receptor beta chain is drawn from a study of blood T cells in healthy people across ages (dated by TCRdb to between 2014 and 2017). About the investigation overall: In model experiments, template switching captured about one uniquely barcoded TCR beta cDNA molecule for every two T cells. For two donors (one aged 18 to 30 and one aged 80 or older), the study analyzed two additional independent replicas of 1 million unique cDNA reads from the same blood draw. The study measured age-related changes in TCR beta repertoire diversity using deep sequencing normalized with unique cDNA molecular identifiers. The donors were divided into four age groups: young (average around 17 years), middle-aged (under 40), aged (approximately 62) and long-lived (about 84).

Concerning this clonotype itself: Its antigen target is currently unknown. Base qualities are not recorded, but no much larger clone differs from it by a single base.

Systemically healthy Caucasian individuals from Russia, about 38 in total and aged roughly 6 to 100 years, were included as donors. Each donor gave around 9.5 milliliters of peripheral blood, collected into EDTA-treated Vacutainer tubes. Ficoll-Paque density-gradient centrifugation was used to isolate PBMCs, with at least 7 million obtained per sample. Total RNA, at least 5 micrograms per sample, was extracted from PBMCs with Trizol reagent. For every donor, flow cytometry on a PBMC aliquot measured the percentage of naive CD45RAhigh/CD27high T cells. The investigation overall reported the following: Compared with the aged group, the long-lived group had more naive CD4+ T cells, fewer expanded clones and increased TCR diversity, suggesting age selection. Estimates of total diversity from one million sequenced T cells were regarded as lower bounds and underestimates. Conclusive comparison of naive and antigen-experienced compartments was prevented by the profiling of bulk unsorted PBMCs. Donor CMV infection status was unknown, potentially confounding age-related changes in expanded clonotypes. There was a strong correlation between observed TCR beta diversity and the percentage of naive T cells measured by flow cytometry. Observed TCR beta diversity per million T cells fell roughly linearly with age, and a significant reduction was already apparent by age approximately 40.

Library creation used 5' RACE. Instrument used: Illumina HiSeq 2500. A second about 7 to 12 cycle PCR used a sample-barcoded 5' primer and a J-beta primer mix. Each TCR beta cDNA molecule received a unique molecular identifier from a template-switch 5' adaptor carrying 12 random nucleotides. At least 2.5 million CDR3-containing paired-end reads were obtained from each sample. All of the RNA was converted into first-strand cDNA using the Mint cDNA synthesis kit, with a TRBC-specific oligonucleotide serving as the primer. After uracil-DNA glycosylase treatment, a first 18-cycle PCR used universal primers M1SS and BC2_uni_R on all cDNA. The original methods were these. For normalization, 1 million high-quality reads were randomly selected from each sample, with every read carrying a distinct molecular identifier. Reads with shared molecular identifiers were discarded instead of being binned into consensus sequences. MiTCR, with a Q25 quality threshold and the strictest error-elimination algorithm, was used for CDR3 identification, clonotype clustering and error correction. A nonparametric unseen species model with Euler transformation was used to estimate lower-bound total TCR beta diversity. TCRdb handled the public reads itself, with Q25 trimming in fastp and clone calling in MiXCR, and kept productive beta chains. CDR3 protein duplicates are merged, each entry listing the most common genes and DNA. TCRdb, rather than the study authors, made the V and J calls. This sample is represented by 800,000 or so distinct CDR3 sequences; 25% of them were singletons. The top ten clonotypes cover under 4% of the sample.

CDR1 and CDR2 are drawn from the germline V gene (reference sequence): MNHNY, SVGAGI. The cysteine opens and the phenylalanine closes a CDR3 of 14 amino acids. The retained sequence is limited to the CDR3, 42 bases, with the frame set at the first base. The trim is 0 bases for V and 8 bases for J, with a gap of 10 bases between the germline ends. This same sample was also taken into another study, of T cells of mothers and their children. The second publication reports: The donors were nine systemically healthy Caucasian individuals, made up of three mothers and their six children. cDNA synthesis consumed the entire amount of extracted RNA, loaded at around 1.5 ug RNA in each 15 ul reaction. Sample barcodes and 2-4 random nucleotides were added via the M1S primer in the second PCR. Each mother yielded over 8.5 million TCR beta CDR3 reads and each child 2.5 million to 3 million reads. Thymic selection similarly shapes TCR recombination output in related and unrelated pairs, with minor effect from inherited differences. Normalized repertoire overlap was always slightly but never significantly higher in related than unrelated mother-child pairs. No persistent microchimeric T cell clones were found, with a detection sensitivity of 80 to 100 clones per million clonotypes. To look for features that set related mother-child pairs apart from unrelated individuals, the researchers ran deep NGS to compare the TCR beta repertoires of mothers and children. On average, the children were about 10 +/- 4 years old, while the mothers were about 37 +/- 4 years old. After adapter ligation was performed with NEBNext reagents, the libraries were sequenced on an Illumina HiSeq 2000 with 100+100 nt paired-end reads. To prevent cross-contamination, the mother and child libraries were prepared a month apart and were sequenced in separate runs. Between roughly 450,000 and 2,200,000 distinct TCR beta clonotypes were identified per donor. Naive TCR beta clonotypes were estimated from low-frequency clonotypes matched to each donor's FACS-determined naive share, without sorting.

Material for sequencing was blood. The chain links TRBV6-6 with TRBJ1-4; no D gene can be assigned with confidence. This sequence was found in a boy between 10 and 17 years old in good health. The encoded CDR3 is CASSYSIPGEKLFF. The nucleotide sequence is given as TGTGCCAGCAGTTACTCCATCCCCGGGGAAAAACTGTTTTTT.